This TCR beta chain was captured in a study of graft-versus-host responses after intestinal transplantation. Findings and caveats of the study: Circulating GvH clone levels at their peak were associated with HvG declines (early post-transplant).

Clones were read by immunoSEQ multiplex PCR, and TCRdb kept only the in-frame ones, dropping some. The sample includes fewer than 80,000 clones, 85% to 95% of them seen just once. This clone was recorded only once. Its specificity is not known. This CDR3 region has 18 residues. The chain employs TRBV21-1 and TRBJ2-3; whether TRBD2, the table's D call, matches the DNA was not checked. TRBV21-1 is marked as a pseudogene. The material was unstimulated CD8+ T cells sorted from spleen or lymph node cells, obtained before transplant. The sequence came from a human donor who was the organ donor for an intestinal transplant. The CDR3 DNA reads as TGTGCCAGCAGCAAAGGTGGACTAGCGGGAGGAAGCACAGATACGCAGTATTTT. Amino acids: CASSKGGLAGGSTDTQYF.